This T cell receptor (beta chain) was captured by sequencing in a study of T cell changes during pregnancy in multiple sclerosis. The germline CDR1 and CDR2 sequences are SGHRS and YFSETQ. V was clipped by 3 bases and J by 0 bases, with 10 bases between them. This CDR3 has 16 residues. The protocol was immunoSEQ multiplex PCR, while the TCRdb copy is restricted to in-frame clones and leaves out a portion. The sample shows some 93,000 clones, over 80% of them seen only once. The sequencing here drew on peripheral blood, taken after pregnancy. The chain has TRBV5-1 and TRBJ2-6; D might be TRBD2 (5 bases). This clonotype was sampled from a female donor with multiple sclerosis, enrolled in a pregnancy study. This CDR3 is CASSSLGSSGANVLTF. The CDR3, as DNA: TGCGCCAGCAGCTCCCTGGGGAGCTCTGGGGCCAACGTCCTGACTTTC. The variable domain in full, with the rest retrieved from reference TRBV5-1 and TRBJ2-6, is KAGVTQTPRYLIKTRGQQVTLSCSPISGHRSVSWYQQTPGQGLQFLFEYFSETQRNKGNFPGRFSGRQFSNSRSEMNVSTLELGDSALYLCASSSLGSSGANVLTFGAGSRLTVL.